These 16 T cell receptor beta chains were sequenced from one sample in a study of human T cells and chemical hapten exposure. TCRdb independently ran MiXCR on the RACE reads; one entry per CDR3 protein. The top ten clones hold 2.4% of a sample with some 60,000 distinct CDR3 sequences, over 10% of them seen once. Time point noted: patch test 3, about 24 weeks after DPC sensitization. Treatment of the sample: therapeutic diphenylcyclopropenone sensitization with weekly scalp DPC. The sample in question was whole blood, obtained in connection with sensitization to the hapten diphenylcyclopropenone (DPC). These receptors came from a man aged 25 to 45 with alopecia areata. Some clones in this sample may be carry-over from other donors' samples.

The chain recombines TRBV6-5 with TRBJ1-5; D is uncertain. CDR3 length equals 14 residues. Germline CDR1 and CDR2: MNHEY and SVGAGI. V was cut by 6 bases and J by 2 bases, with 11 bases left in between. The CDR3 nucleotides are TGTGCCAGCAGCGAGCAACGGGGCAATCAGCCCCAGCATTTT. It codes for CASSEQRGNQPQHF.

This clonotype has at least ten counts. The rearrangement links TRBV7-3 to TRBJ1-1; D gene unclear. Germline CDR1 SGHTA, CDR2 FQGTGA. This CDR3 is 12 amino acids long. Trimming pared 8 bases from V and 5 bases from J, leaving 12 bases between. CDR3 residues: CASSERRTEAFF. The CDR3 DNA is TGTGCCAGCTCCGAACGGAGGACTGAAGCTTTCTTT.

This clonotype occurred many times. This chain connects TRBV5-1 to TRBJ2-1; TRBD2 aligns across 7 bases. V gave up 4 bases and J gave up 0 bases; unmatched junction bases: 10. CDR3 length: 17 residues. Germline CDR1 reads SGHRS; CDR2 reads YFSETQ. The CDR3 nucleotides are TGCGCCAGCAGCCCAGAGGGCGGGGGAGGCTCCTACAATGAGCAGTTCTTC. Amino acids: CASSPEGGGGSYNEQFF.

This clonotype was picked up many times. The rearrangement uses TRBV6-5 and TRBJ2-3, with TRBD2 identical over 11 bases. The CDR3 is 15 amino acids. Germline V gene sequence: CDR1 MNHEY, CDR2 SVGAGI. V trimming: 6 bases; J trimming: 6 bases; junction bases outside the gene matches: 8. DNA of the CDR3: TGTGCCAGCAGACCCGGGACTAGCGGCTGGGATACGCAGTATTTT. Its protein product is CASRPGTSGWDTQYF.

This chain links TRBV10-3 with TRBJ1-5, with 9 positions matching TRBD1. This CDR3 is built from 14 residues. Germline loops: CDR1 ENHRY, CDR2 SYGVKD. V lost 6 bases and J lost 5; bases outside the gene matches: 5. As DNA, the CDR3 is TGTGCCATCAGATCGACAGGGGGGGATCAGCCCCAGCATTTT. This encodes CAIRSTGGDQPQHF.

This clonotype was detected a few times. The V and J genes are TRBV5-1 and TRBJ2-2; 8 nucleotides align to TRBD2. The CDR3 is 15 residues long. CDR1 is SGHRS and CDR2 is YFSETQ in the germline V gene. Trimming cost V 4 bases and J 7 bases; bases outside gene matches: 9. CDR3 sequence reads: CASSGSGGFGGELFF. CDR3 DNA sequence: TGCGCCAGCAGCGGGAGCGGGGGTTTCGGCGGGGAGCTGTTTTTT. Complete variable domain (other parts from reference TRBV5-1 and TRBJ2-2): KAGVTQTPRYLIKTRGQQVTLSCSPISGHRSVSWYQQTPGQGLQFLFEYFSETQRNKGNFPGRFSGRQFSNSRSEMNVSTLELGDSALYLCASSGSGGFGGELFFGEGSRLTVL.

This clonotype has at least ten counts. The CDR3 DNA is TGTGCCAGCAGCTTAGGGATTTCACCCCTCCACTTT. This gives the protein CASSLGISPLHF. The chain recombines TRBV7-8 with TRBJ1-6; no definite D call. This CDR3 has 12 residues. Trimming removed 1 base at V and 9 bases at J, with 4 bases between. Germline CDR1 is SGHVS and CDR2 is FQNEAQ.

The genes are TRBV7-2 and TRBJ2-7; D is perhaps TRBD1 or TRBD2 (6 bases each). V was clipped by 0 bases and J by 6 bases, with 12 bases between them. CDR1 and CDR2 from the germline V gene are SGHTA and FQGNSA. The length of the CDR3 is 14 residues. The CDR3 is CASSLASRGGEQYF. DNA for the CDR3: TGTGCCAGCAGCTTAGCGTCCAGGGGAGGCGAGCAGTACTTC. The full variable domain, in which reference TRBV7-2 and TRBJ2-7 provide the parts outside the CDR3, is GAGVSQSPSNKVTEKGKDVELRCDPISGHTALYWYRQSLGQGLEFLIYFQGNSAPDKSGLPSDRFSAERTGGSVSTLTIQRTQQEDSAVYLCASSLASRGGEQYFGPGTRLTVT.

In its sample, this clonotype was seen a few times. This chain links TRBV20-1 with TRBJ2-1; 7 positions agree with TRBD1. The CDR3 loop spans 14 amino acids. Germline-derived CDR1 and CDR2 are DFQATT and SNEGSKA (reference sequence). V lost 5 bases to trimming and J lost 3 bases; unmatched junction nucleotides: 7. CDR3 DNA: TGCAGTGCTCTTGACAGGGTAGGCTACAATGAGCAGTTCTTC. Protein: CSALDRVGYNEQFF.

This clonotype has at least ten counts. This chain joins TRBV7-2 and TRBJ2-7; unclear D gene. CDR1 SGHTA and CDR2 FQGNSA come from the germline V gene. The V gene lost 6 bases and the J gene lost 5 bases, with 11 bases spanning the gap. This CDR3 has 12 residues. Here the CDR3 reads CASSWATNEQYF. The CDR3 bases are TGTGCCAGCAGTTGGGCTACGAACGAGCAGTACTTC.

This clonotype came up a few times. V is TRBV9 and J is TRBJ2-2; D gene uncertain. CDR1 is SGDLS, CDR2 YYNGEE, per germline. The V end was cut by 0 bases, the J end by 1 base, with 7 bases between. This CDR3 comprises 15 residues. The CDR3 spells CASSVEAGNTGELFF. The CDR3, as DNA: TGTGCCAGCAGCGTAGAAGCAGGGAACACCGGGGAGCTGTTTTTT.

In the case of this clonotype: The junction and the germline gene differ at one end; a read error may be behind it. This rearrangement joins TRBV28 to TRBJ2-1; 12 nucleotides align to TRBD2. The length of the CDR3 is 15 residues. The V gene's germline CDR1 is MDHEN and CDR2 SYDVKM. The CDR3 is CASGLTSGGLNEQFF. As DNA, the CDR3 is TGTGCCAGCGGTTTGACTAGCGGGGGTTTGAATGAGCAGTTCTTC.

This clonotype was counted a few times. The chain joins TRBV4-3 to TRBJ2-3; 14 bases align to TRBD2. The germline gives CDR1 LGHNA, CDR2 YSLEER. This CDR3 is built from 17 residues. J was trimmed by 0 bases and V by 4 bases; bases with no gene match: 3. Here the CDR3 reads CASSLGTSGGSTDTQYF. CDR3 DNA: TGCGCCAGCAGCCTTGGGACTAGCGGGGGAAGCACAGATACGCAGTATTTT.

This clonotype was observed at least ten times. This sequence joins TRBV13 and TRBJ1-1, with TRBD1 matching 7 bases. The germline CDR1 and CDR2 sequences are PRHDT and FYEKMQ (reference sequence). The CDR3 runs 15 residues. V was clipped by 7 bases and J by 1 base; unmatched bases: 9. The CDR3 protein is CASTRAEGANTEAFF. The CDR3 DNA sequence: TGTGCCAGCACCCGGGCGGAGGGGGCGAACACTGAAGCTTTCTTT.

This clonotype has at least ten counts. The chain recombines TRBV5-1 with TRBJ2-3; TRBD2 is a possible D gene (5 bases). Germline V lookup: CDR1 SGHRS, CDR2 YFSETQ. Trimming took 5 bases from V and 4 from J, leaving 11 bases between them. This CDR3 has 13 residues. In DNA form, the CDR3 reads TGCGCCAGCAGTCTAGCCAGCTCAGATACGCAGTATTTT. Its translation: CASSLASSDTQYF.

The chain joins TRBV7-3 to TRBJ2-7; tentatively, D is TRBD1 (6 bases). The CDR3 totals 14 residues. V dropped 0 bases and J dropped 8 bases, with 14 bases sitting between them. Germline V lookup: CDR1 SGHTA, CDR2 FQGTGA. In DNA form, the CDR3 reads TGTGCCAGCAGCTTAACGCTCAGGGGAAGCAAGCAGTACTTC. Its protein product is CASSLTLRGSKQYF.